The T cell receptor (beta chain) under discussion was sequenced for a study of radiotherapy plus CTLA-4 blockade in lung cancer. Study findings and constraints: An expansion of tumor-derived TCR clones occurred in blood after radiotherapy plus ipilimumab.

This clone has a single count. Its antigen is unknown. The protocol was immunoSEQ multiplex PCR, while the TCRdb copy is restricted to in-frame clones and leaves out a portion. In the table there are about 43,000 clones, over 60% of which are singletons. This TCR came from a human donor with non-small cell lung cancer who had a partial response to radiotherapy plus ipilimumab. The material sequenced was peripheral blood, taken from a patient treated with radiotherapy plus ipilimumab.

CDR3 in amino acids: CASNPGHRQETQYF. CDR3 DNA sequence: TGTGCCAGCAACCCGGGACACCGACAGGAGACCCAGTACTTC. The chain links TRBV6-1 to TRBJ2-5; D might be TRBD1 (6 bases). CDR1 is MNHNS, CDR2 SASEGT, per germline. CDR3 size: 14 residues. V was clipped by 7 bases and J by 5 bases, with 17 bases between them.